This TCR beta chain is from a study of cytomegalovirus exposure and HLA in healthy donors. Study-wide results and caveats: As immune exposure information, only CMV serostatus was available. What TCR beta sequences reportedly achieved was accurate prediction of HLA-A and HLA-B alleles in most subjects. The likely explanation for a cluster of highly shared sequence variants was sequencing artifact. Later, TCR association rates were found to vary by HLA locus, highest for DRB1 and lowest for HLA-C.

Comment on this clone: What it recognizes is unknown.

PCR primers comprised 60 Vbeta and 13 Jbeta primers. Repertoires were generated with immunoSEQ multiplex PCR, while TCRdb's copy carries only in-frame clones and drops some. The data show 200,000 or so clones, with approximately 79% seen just once and roughly 6.3% held by the top ten. Unmatched junction bases numbered 4, after V lost 7 bases and J lost 4 bases. The CDR3 is 12 residues long. The germline CDR1 and CDR2 sequences are SQVTM and ANQGSEA. The sequenced sample was PBMCs. This receptor was identified in a man aged 35 to 55 in good health and CMV-seropositive. The genes are TRBV29-1 and TRBJ2-1; 7 nucleotides agree with TRBD1. CDR3 amino acids: CSAQGQYNEQFF. The CDR3 DNA is TGCAGCGCCCAGGGACAGTACAATGAGCAGTTCTTC.